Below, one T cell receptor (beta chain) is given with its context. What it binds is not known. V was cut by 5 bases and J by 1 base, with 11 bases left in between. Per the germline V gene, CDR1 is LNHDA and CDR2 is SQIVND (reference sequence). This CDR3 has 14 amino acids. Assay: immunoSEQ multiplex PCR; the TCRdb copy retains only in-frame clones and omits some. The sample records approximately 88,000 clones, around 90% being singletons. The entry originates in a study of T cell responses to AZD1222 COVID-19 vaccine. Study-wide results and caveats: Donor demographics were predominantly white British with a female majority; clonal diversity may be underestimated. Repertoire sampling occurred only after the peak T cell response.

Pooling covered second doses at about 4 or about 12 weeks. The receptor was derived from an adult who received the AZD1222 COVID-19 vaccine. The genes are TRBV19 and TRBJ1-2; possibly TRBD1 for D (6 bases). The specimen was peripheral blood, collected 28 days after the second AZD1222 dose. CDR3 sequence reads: CASSVPGDNYGYTF. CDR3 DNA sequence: TGTGCCAGTAGTGTACCAGGGGATAACTATGGCTACACCTTC.